These T cell receptor beta chains were read from a single sample in a study of T cells after yellow fever vaccination. TCRdb reprocessed the 5' RACE reads via MiXCR and lists one record per CDR3 protein. The table lists roughly 250,000 distinct CDR3 sequences, under 15% of them singletons. The sample was CD4+ T cells sorted from PBMCs, taken 45 days after the yellow fever booster vaccination. The receptor source for this set is a man younger than 40 who received the YFV17D yellow fever vaccine. CDR3s include the opening cysteine and the closing phenylalanine or tryptophan. A D gene is named only where the DNA matches it firmly. For some rows the clone size is stated as once, few or many, or as a class when expanded; others skip it.

CDR3aa: CASSLDRGPYEQYF; CDR3nt: TGCGCCAGCAGCCTGGACAGGGGTCCCTACGAGCAGTACTTC; d_gene: TRBD1; j_gene: TRBJ2-7; len: 14; abundance: many; v_gene: TRBV4-3
CDR3aa: CASSTSGREQYF; CDR3nt: TGTGCCAGCAGCACCAGCGGCCGCGAGCAGTACTTC; d_gene: -; j_gene: TRBJ2-7; len: 12; abundance: few; v_gene: TRBV9
CDR3aa: CASSGKHMSGYTF; CDR3nt: TGTGCCAGCAGTGGGAAGCATATGAGTGGCTACACCTTC; d_gene: -; j_gene: TRBJ1-2; len: 13; abundance: few; v_gene: TRBV7-2
CDR3aa: CASSLTRDRAYNEQFF; CDR3nt: TGCGCCAGCAGCTTGACTCGGGACAGGGCCTACAATGAGCAGTTCTTC; d_gene: TRBD1; j_gene: TRBJ2-1; len: 16; abundance: -; v_gene: TRBV10-1
CDR3aa: CSARRGPKETQYF; CDR3nt: TGCAGTGCGCGGCGAGGGCCAAAAGAGACCCAGTACTTC; d_gene: -; j_gene: TRBJ2-5; len: 13; abundance: many; v_gene: TRBV20-1
CDR3aa: CATSAEAGGYNEQFF; CDR3nt: TGTGCCACCAGTGCGGAAGCGGGGGGATACAATGAGCAGTTCTTC; d_gene: TRBD2; j_gene: TRBJ2-1; len: 15; abundance: -; v_gene: TRBV24-1
CDR3aa: CASSLGAPNTGELFF; CDR3nt: TGCGCCAGCAGCTTAGGGGCTCCAAACACCGGGGAGCTGTTTTTT; d_gene: -; j_gene: TRBJ2-2; len: 15; abundance: -; v_gene: TRBV5-1
CDR3aa: CSASERAGNQPQHF; CDR3nt: TGCAGTGCTAGCGAACGGGCCGGCAATCAGCCCCAGCATTTT; d_gene: -; j_gene: TRBJ1-5; len: 14; abundance: few; v_gene: TRBV20-1
CDR3aa: CASSLTGTGWTF; CDR3nt: TGTGCCAGCAGCTTAACCGGGACAGGGTGGACTTTT; d_gene: TRBD1; j_gene: TRBJ1-4; len: 12; abundance: -; v_gene: TRBV11-2
CDR3aa: CASSTGDRGRTGELFF; CDR3nt: TGTGCCAGCAGTACCGGGGACAGGGGTCGGACCGGGGAGCTGTTTTTT; d_gene: TRBD1; j_gene: TRBJ2-2; len: 16; abundance: few; v_gene: TRBV6-2/TRBV6-3
CDR3aa: CASSLAEQNTEAFF; CDR3nt: TGCGCCAGCAGCTTGGCCGAACAGAACACTGAAGCTTTCTTT; d_gene: -; j_gene: TRBJ1-1; len: 14; abundance: -; v_gene: TRBV5-1
CDR3aa: CATRAGLDADTQYF; CDR3nt: TGTGCCACCAGGGCAGGATTGGACGCAGATACGCAGTATTTT; d_gene: -; j_gene: TRBJ2-3; len: 14; abundance: -; v_gene: TRBV24-1
CDR3aa: CASSRPGSTDTQYF; CDR3nt: TGTGCCAGCAGCCGACCCGGCAGCACAGATACGCAGTATTTT; d_gene: -; j_gene: TRBJ2-3; len: 14; abundance: -; v_gene: TRBV7-2
CDR3aa: CASTLGGREFF; CDR3nt: TGTGCCAGCACCTTGGGGGGCAGGGAGTTCTTC; d_gene: -; j_gene: TRBJ2-1; len: 11; abundance: -; v_gene: TRBV12-3/TRBV12-4
CDR3aa: CASSPALSSLINEQFF; CDR3nt: TGTGCCAGCAGCCCTGCTTTGAGCAGCCTTATCAATGAGCAGTTCTTC; d_gene: -; j_gene: TRBJ2-1; len: 16; abundance: few; v_gene: TRBV7-9
CDR3aa: CASSFSGLVRYEQYF; CDR3nt: TGTGCCAGCAGTTTTTCCGGACTAGTCCGCTACGAGCAGTACTTC; d_gene: TRBD2; j_gene: TRBJ2-7; len: 15; abundance: -; v_gene: TRBV6-5
CDR3aa: CSAIIQGRFNQPQHF; CDR3nt: TGCAGTGCTATTATCCAGGGACGGTTCAATCAGCCCCAGCATTTT; d_gene: -; j_gene: TRBJ1-5; len: 15; abundance: -; v_gene: TRBV20-1
CDR3aa: CASSRMDRAYEQYF; CDR3nt: TGTGCCAGCAGCCGCATGGACCGAGCCTACGAGCAGTACTTC; d_gene: -; j_gene: TRBJ2-7; len: 14; abundance: many; v_gene: TRBV7-2
CDR3aa: CASSPQPHEGRDLFF; CDR3nt: TGCGCCAGCAGCCCTCAGCCCCACGAAGGACGGGATCTGTTTTTT; d_gene: -; j_gene: TRBJ2-2; len: 15; abundance: -; v_gene: TRBV5-1
CDR3aa: CASSMAGSYNEQFF; CDR3nt: TGTGCCAGCAGCATGGCTGGCTCCTACAATGAGCAGTTCTTC; d_gene: -; j_gene: TRBJ2-1; len: 14; abundance: few; v_gene: TRBV7-6
CDR3aa: CAAGAMSYEQYF; CDR3nt: TGTGCCGCAGGGGCTATGTCCTACGAGCAGTACTTC; d_gene: -; j_gene: TRBJ2-7; len: 12; abundance: few; v_gene: TRBV30
CDR3aa: CASSARDRGQGQPQHF; CDR3nt: TGTGCCAGCAGTGCCCGAGACAGGGGGCAGGGTCAGCCCCAGCATTTT; d_gene: TRBD1; j_gene: TRBJ1-5; len: 16; abundance: -; v_gene: TRBV6-1
CDR3aa: CASSHVGLTDTQYF; CDR3nt: TGCGCCAGCAGCCATGTGGGACTAACAGATACGCAGTATTTT; d_gene: TRBD2; j_gene: TRBJ2-3; len: 14; abundance: -; v_gene: TRBV4-3
CDR3aa: CASGHPRVSYNEQFF; CDR3nt: TGCGCCAGCGGGCACCCCAGGGTTTCCTACAATGAGCAGTTCTTC; d_gene: -; j_gene: TRBJ2-1; len: 15; abundance: -; v_gene: TRBV23-1
CDR3aa: CASSLGGTANEKLFF; CDR3nt: TGTGCCAGCAGCTTAGGGGGGACAGCTAATGAAAAACTGTTTTTT; d_gene: TRBD1; j_gene: TRBJ1-4; len: 15; abundance: -; v_gene: TRBV11-2
CDR3aa: CASGSGSFETQYF; CDR3nt: TGTGCCTCAGGGAGCGGGAGTTTTGAGACCCAGTACTTC; d_gene: TRBD2; j_gene: TRBJ2-5; len: 13; abundance: -; v_gene: TRBV12-3/TRBV12-4
CDR3aa: CASSPIASNTQYF; CDR3nt: TGTGCCAGCAGCCCGATAGCCTCTAATACGCAGTATTTT; d_gene: -; j_gene: TRBJ2-3; len: 13; abundance: -; v_gene: TRBV7-9
CDR3aa: CASRQLSGLSQPQHF; CDR3nt: TGTGCCAGCAGACAATTATCAGGACTGAGTCAGCCCCAGCATTTT; d_gene: -; j_gene: TRBJ1-5; len: 15; abundance: few; v_gene: TRBV27
CDR3aa: CASSRQGLPNTEAFF; CDR3nt: TGTGCCAGCAGCCGACAGGGGCTCCCGAACACTGAAGCTTTCTTT; d_gene: TRBD1; j_gene: TRBJ1-1; len: 15; abundance: -; v_gene: TRBV12-3/TRBV12-4
CDR3aa: CASKGSQDSYEQYF; CDR3nt: TGCGCCAGCAAGGGATCCCAGGATTCCTACGAGCAGTACTTC; d_gene: -; j_gene: TRBJ2-7; len: 14; abundance: few; v_gene: TRBV5-1
CDR3aa: CASSRAMTGPAYNEQFF; CDR3nt: TGTGCCAGCAGTAGGGCGATGACAGGGCCAGCCTACAATGAGCAGTTCTTC; d_gene: TRBD1; j_gene: TRBJ2-1; len: 17; abundance: -; v_gene: TRBV6-2/TRBV6-3
CDR3aa: CASSQEHGPTGELFF; CDR3nt: TGCGCCAGCAGCCAAGAGCACGGACCCACCGGGGAGCTGTTTTTT; d_gene: -; j_gene: TRBJ2-2; len: 15; abundance: many; v_gene: TRBV4-3
CDR3aa: CASSSKRTAHETQYF; CDR3nt: TGTGCCAGCAGCTCCAAGAGGACAGCACACGAGACCCAGTACTTC; d_gene: -; j_gene: TRBJ2-5; len: 15; abundance: -; v_gene: TRBV7-2
CDR3aa: CASSSPTKAGGNYEQYF; CDR3nt: TGTGCCAGCAGCTCACCTACGAAAGCGGGAGGGAATTACGAGCAGTACTTC; d_gene: TRBD2; j_gene: TRBJ2-7; len: 17; abundance: -; v_gene: TRBV7-9
CDR3aa: CSDGRTADTQYF; CDR3nt: TGCAGCGATGGCCGCACGGCGGATACGCAGTATTTT; d_gene: -; j_gene: TRBJ2-3; len: 12; abundance: few; v_gene: TRBV29-1
CDR3aa: CDSAGGDTQYF; CDR3nt: TGTGACTCGGCCGGGGGTGATACGCAGTATTTT; d_gene: -; j_gene: TRBJ2-3; len: 11; abundance: -; v_gene: TRBV24-1